Listed below are T cell receptor beta chains from one sample, sequenced in a study of blood T cell repertoires in COVID-19. TCRdb's table, derived via immunoSEQ multiplex PCR, lists solely in-frame clones and lacks some. The table includes roughly 75,000 clones, around 90% detected once. The sample taken for sequencing was peripheral blood. The origin of the receptors is a human donor in a cohort sampled during active COVID-19. Each CDR3 is given with its conserved first and last residue. D genes are given only for firm matches. Clone size is stated in some rows and not others, as once, few, many or a class when expanded.

TRBJ2-5 . TRBV4-3 TRBD2 TGCGCCAGCAGCCAAACCCCTAGCGGCCAAGAGACCCAGTACTTC CASSQTPSGQETQYF
TRBJ1-2 . TRBV11-2 TRBD1 TGTGCCAGCAGCTTAAGGACAGGGGGGACTAACTATGGCTACACCTTC CASSLRTGGTNYGYTF
TRBJ1-1 . TRBV20-1 TRBD1 TGCAGTGCTAGTAAAGGCGGGACAGGACCTACCACTGAAGCTTTCTTT CSASKGGTGPTTEAFF
TRBJ2-7 . TRBV3-1/TRBV3-2 . TGTGCCAGCAGCCAAGAAGCACAGCCCCGGTACGAGCAGTACTTC CASSQEAQPRYEQYF
TRBJ2-1 once TRBV19 TRBD1 TGTGCCAGTAGTATAGTTGGCAGGGGGCAGGAGCAGTTCTTC CASSIVGRGQEQFF
TRBJ2-7 . TRBV11-2 . TGTGCCAGCAGCTCCCAAACTAGCCCAGGAGAGCAGTACTTC CASSSQTSPGEQYF
TRBJ2-3 . TRBV7-9 TRBD1 TGTGCCAGCAGCCCCCAGGGAGACAGGGGGTTCGTAGATACGCAGTATTTT CASSPQGDRGFVDTQYF
TRBJ1-4 . TRBV5-8 TRBD1 TGTGCCAGCAGCCCCCAGGGGGCAACTAATGAAAAACTGTTTTTT CASSPQGATNEKLFF
TRBJ1-5 . TRBV2 . TGTGCCAGCAGTGTAGAGGGCCTTAGCAATCAGCCCCAGCATTTT CASSVEGLSNQPQHF
TRBJ1-2 . TRBV6-6 TRBD1 TGTGCCAGCAGTCCCACAGGGGGAATTGGCTACACCTTC CASSPTGGIGYTF
TRBJ2-3 . TRBV5-6 TRBD2 TGTGCCAGCAGCCCGAAACTAGCGGGGGGGCTCCGTAGGCAGTATTTT CASSPKLAGGLRRQYF
TRBJ1-3 . TRBV6-5 TRBD1 TGTGCCAGCAGTTATGCGCCCGGGACAGGGGACACCATATATTTT CASSYAPGTGDTIYF
TRBJ1-6 few TRBV23-1 TRBD1 TGCGCCAGCAGTCAACTCCGGGACAGGTTGTATTCACCCCTCCACTTT CASSQLRDRLYSPLHF
TRBJ2-5 . TRBV18 TRBD2 TGTGCCAGCTCCGCCCCAGAGGGACTAGCGGGGCCTAAAGAGACCCAGTACTTC CASSAPEGLAGPKETQYF
TRBJ2-5 . TRBV28 TRBD1 TGTGCCAGCAGCTCCGAAGACAGGGGAGAGACCCAGTACTTC CASSSEDRGETQYF
TRBJ2-5 . TRBV5-1 . TGCGCCAGCAGCTTGGGAGGCGGTGAGACCCAGTACTTC CASSLGGGETQYF
TRBJ1-2 . TRBV10-3 TRBD1 TGTGCCATCCTCCACAACGACAGGGGGCGCAACTATGGCTACACCTTC CAILHNDRGRNYGYTF